This is a list of T cell receptor beta chains from one sample in a study of cytomegalovirus exposure and HLA in healthy donors. Clones were sequenced by immunoSEQ multiplex PCR, and TCRdb holds only the in-frame ones, with some missing. The sample holds about 150,000 clones; approximately 72% are singletons and the top ten take 2.1%. Input material: PBMCs. All receptors derive from a man in his forties or fifties in good health and CMV-seronegative. Both conserved end residues are part of each CDR3. The D gene is left open where the match is weak. The size entry is marked missing in some rows and otherwise reads once, few, many or a size class.

cdr3_nt | cdr3_aa | clone_size | d_call | j_call | v_call
TGCGCCAGCAGCGAAAGGGGGATGCCTAATGAAAAACTGTTTTTT | CASSERGMPNEKLFF | once | - | TRBJ1-4 | TRBV4-3
TGCAGCGTTAACGGTGCGAACGGGGCCAACGTCCTGACTTTC | CSVNGANGANVLTF | - | - | TRBJ2-6 | TRBV29-1
TGTGCCAGCAAGGGACAGGGGAAGACCGGGGAGCTGTTTTTT | CASKGQGKTGELFF | - | TRBD1 | TRBJ2-2 | TRBV7-9
TGTGCCATCAGCCACGAAGACTTCCTGAACTATGGCTACACCTTC | CAISHEDFLNYGYTF | - | - | TRBJ1-2 | TRBV10-3
TGCGCCAGCAGCCAGGACCTAGACAGGGGGTTTGGCTACACCTTC | CASSQDLDRGFGYTF | - | TRBD1 | TRBJ1-2 | TRBV4-1
TGTGCCAGCACAGCTTCAGGCCAACAGGTTTATGGCTACACCTTC | CASTASGQQVYGYTF | - | - | TRBJ1-2 | TRBV7-2
TGCGCCAGCAGCCATGGTCTGGGGAGGAACACTGAAGCTTTCTTT | CASSHGLGRNTEAFF | - | - | TRBJ1-1 | TRBV5-1
TGCAGCGTTGAACCTACAGGATATGGGACTGAAGCTTTCTTT | CSVEPTGYGTEAFF | - | - | TRBJ1-1 | TRBV29-1
TGTGCCAGCAGCTTGAATAGCGGGAGCAATGAGCAGTTCTTC | CASSLNSGSNEQFF | - | TRBD2 | TRBJ2-1 | TRBV7-2
TGCGCCAGCAGCTTGGTGGGGGGGCAGCCAGATACGCAGTATTTT | CASSLVGGQPDTQYF | - | - | TRBJ2-3 | TRBV5-1
TGTGCCAGTAGTATACGGGAAGGGATGGTCGGCACCGGGGAGCTGTTTTTT | CASSIREGMVGTGELFF | - | - | TRBJ2-2 | TRBV19
TGTGCCAGCAGCGCTCTCAGGGTAGGGGACTCTGGGGCCAACGTCCTGACTTTC | CASSALRVGDSGANVLTF | - | - | TRBJ2-6 | TRBV27
TGTGCCAGCAGCCAGGGACTAGCGGGGGATTCTGGGGAGACCCAGTACTTC | CASSQGLAGDSGETQYF | - | TRBD2 | TRBJ2-5 | TRBV7-2
TGTGCCACCGAGGAGAGGGTTGGCACTGAAGCTTTCTTT | CATEERVGTEAFF | few | - | TRBJ1-1 | TRBV28
TGTGCCAGCAGCTCAGGGACTAGCGAGAGGTCCGGGGAGCTGTTTTTT | CASSSGTSERSGELFF | - | TRBD2 | TRBJ2-2 | TRBV7-9
TGCGCCAGCAGCTTGGCCGGGCAGGGGGCCTACAATGAGCAGTTCTTC | CASSLAGQGAYNEQFF | - | TRBD1 | TRBJ2-1 | TRBV5-1
TGTGCCAGCAGCCCCGGTCTGAAGCCCCAAGCTAACTATGGCTACACCTTC | CASSPGLKPQANYGYTF | - | - | TRBJ1-2 | TRBV7-7
TGTGCCAGCATAACCGTGGGGGGCGCGGGGGACACTGAAGCTTTCTTT | CASITVGGAGDTEAFF | - | - | TRBJ1-1 | TRBV5-5
TGTGCCAGCAGCTCCTGGACAGGGGCCGCTAACTATGGCTACACCTTC | CASSSWTGAANYGYTF | - | TRBD1 | TRBJ1-2 | TRBV5-6
TGTGCCAGCGGACACAGGGGTGGCTACACCTTC | CASGHRGGYTF | - | TRBD1 | TRBJ1-2 | TRBV9
TGCAGCGTGGAGAATAGCGGGACTGGAACCGGGGAGCTGTTTTTT | CSVENSGTGTGELFF | few | TRBD2 | TRBJ2-2 | TRBV29-1
TGTGCCAGCAGCTTTAGGAGCGGGACCAGCCAAGAGACCCAGTACTTC | CASSFRSGTSQETQYF | - | TRBD2 | TRBJ2-5 | TRBV7-2
TGTGCTAGTGGTTTGCAACTAGCGGGAGTAGGCTACGAGCAGTACTTC | CASGLQLAGVGYEQYF | - | TRBD2 | TRBJ2-7 | TRBV12-5
TGTGCCAGCAGCTTTAGCGTTTTTGGGGAGCAGTACTTC | CASSFSVFGEQYF | - | - | TRBJ2-7 | TRBV7-2
TGTGCCAGCAGTTACGGCTCTAGCACAGATACGCAGTATTTT | CASSYGSSTDTQYF | - | - | TRBJ2-3 | TRBV6-5
TGTGCCAGCAGCCCCTTAGCGGGAGTAGTGGAGACCCAGTACTTC | CASSPLAGVVETQYF | - | TRBD2 | TRBJ2-5 | TRBV27
TGTGCCAGCAGTGAGCATCTGGCAGGATGGGAAAAACTGTTTTTT | CASSEHLAGWEKLFF | once | - | TRBJ1-4 | TRBV2
TGTGCCAGCAGACCCATAGCCATCTACGAGCAGTACTTC | CASRPIAIYEQYF | - | - | TRBJ2-7 | TRBV6-1
TGTGCCAGCAGCTATCAACTGAAGAGCTCCTATAATTCACCCCTCCACTTT | CASSYQLKSSYNSPLHF | - | - | TRBJ1-6 | TRBV5-6
TGTGCCAGCAGCTCCTCGGGGACAGGATCCCTTGGGGGCTACCCCTTC | CASSSSGTGSLGGYPF | - | TRBD1 | TRBJ1-2 | TRBV5-6
TGTGCCAGCAGCGTAGGACAGAGACAAGAGACCCAGTACTTC | CASSVGQRQETQYF | - | - | TRBJ2-5 | TRBV9
TGCGCCAGCAGCTTGAGCTTGATCCCCTATGGCTACACCTTC | CASSLSLIPYGYTF | - | - | TRBJ1-2 | TRBV5-1
TGTGCCAGCAGCTTGGCCGATCTCGGGACAGGGGGCGAGACCCAGTACTTC | CASSLADLGTGGETQYF | - | TRBD1 | TRBJ2-5 | TRBV5-4
TGTGCCAGTAGTATGTACGGTCACGGGGAGCTGTTTTTT | CASSMYGHGELFF | once | - | TRBJ2-2 | TRBV19
TGTGCCAGCAGTGTGGGCAGTTTTACCACTGAAGCTTTCTTT | CASSVGSFTTEAFF | - | - | TRBJ1-1 | TRBV6-1
TGTGCCAGCAGCCCCCCTGAGAGGGGGAAGGGTTTAAGCAATCAGCCCCAGCATTTT | CASSPPERGKGLSNQPQHF | - | - | TRBJ1-5 | TRBV5-4
TGCGCCAGCAGCCTTCTCGGGGGCTCCTACAATGAGCAGTTCTTC | CASSLLGGSYNEQFF | few | - | TRBJ2-1 | TRBV5-1
TGCGCCAGCAGCCGGGACTGGGGGACCCCTGAAGCTTTCTTT | CASSRDWGTPEAFF | few | - | TRBJ1-1 | TRBV4-3
TGTGCCAGCAGCTCCTATAGTAGCGGGCCCGACAATGAGCAGTTCTTC | CASSSYSSGPDNEQFF | - | TRBD2 | TRBJ2-1 | TRBV7-2
TGTGCCAGCAAACTTGAGTGGACTAGCGGGAGCCATGAGCAGTTCTTC | CASKLEWTSGSHEQFF | few | TRBD2 | TRBJ2-1 | TRBV5-6
TGCGCCAGCAGTGACTCCGGGACAGGGAGGGAGCAGTACTTC | CASSDSGTGREQYF | - | TRBD1 | TRBJ2-7 | TRBV10-1
TGTGCCAGCAGTTTGACAGGGGGCGCGGATCAGCCCCAGCATTTT | CASSLTGGADQPQHF | few | TRBD1 | TRBJ1-5 | TRBV28
TGTGCCAGTAGGGGCCCGGGGAGCAATCAGCCCCAGCATTTT | CASRGPGSNQPQHF | - | - | TRBJ1-5 | TRBV19
TGCGCCAGCGGATCTCCCAGGGGGGCCTTTTACACTGAAGCTTTCTTT | CASGSPRGAFYTEAFF | - | TRBD1 | TRBJ1-1 | TRBV23-1
TGTGCCAGCAGCTTAATACGGACAGGGGTGTTACGAATGGAGACCCAGTACTTC | CASSLIRTGVLRMETQYF | few | TRBD1 | TRBJ2-5 | TRBV7-9
TGTGCCAGCAGTTACGGACAGGGGACCTATGGCTACACCTTC | CASSYGQGTYGYTF | - | TRBD1 | TRBJ1-2 | TRBV5-6